This TCR beta chain is drawn from a study of T cell repertoires in cytomegalovirus infection. General study results and limits: Public TCR beta family frequency separated CMV-and-HLA carriers, including in an independent cohort.

The table lists this clonotype with a few counts. Its antigen is undetermined. TCRdb called the reads again in MiXCR, with one record for every CDR3 protein. Of about 110,000 distinct CDR3 sequences listed, under 50% are singletons. Trimming cost V 7 bases and J 2 bases; bases outside gene matches: 6. The CDR3 length is 16 residues. Germline V gene lookup returns CDR1 SNHLY and CDR2 FYNNEI. Sequenced material: CD8+ T cells from cultured PBMCs, taken from culture after CMV antigen stimulation. V gene TRBV2 combines with J gene TRBJ2-3; 13 positions agree with TRBD2. The sequence derives from a human donor in good health (CMV status not recorded). Some clones in this sample may be carry-over from other donors' samples. The CDR3 spells CASTEGLAGITDTQYF. The CDR3, as DNA: TGTGCCAGCACCGAGGGACTAGCGGGGATCACAGATACGCAGTATTTT.